This T cell receptor beta chain was identified in a study of identical twins. Whole-study results and caveats: Weaker excess twin sharing was seen among beta out-of-frame sequences. Conclusions rested on cross-sectional statistics rather than following the same donors. Abundant cord blood beta clonotypes carried fewer insertions; memory repertoires showed none.

The CDR3 contains 17 residues. V lost 5 bases to trimming and J lost 4 bases; unmatched junction nucleotides: 8. One entry per CDR3 protein, called by TCRdb with MiXCR from the 5' RACE reads. The table shows 1,800,000 or so distinct CDR3 sequences, with 32% occurring only once. This clonotype showed up just a few times. Its target is unknown. The chain links TRBV12-3 or TRBV12-4 to TRBJ2-3, with TRBD2 matching over 14 bases. The clonotype was recovered from a newborn girl in good health. Sample: cord blood. As DNA, the CDR3 is TGTGCCAGCAGTCCTCGACTAGCGGGAGGGCGAGCAGATACGCAGTATTTT. Translated, it gives CASSPRLAGGRADTQYF.